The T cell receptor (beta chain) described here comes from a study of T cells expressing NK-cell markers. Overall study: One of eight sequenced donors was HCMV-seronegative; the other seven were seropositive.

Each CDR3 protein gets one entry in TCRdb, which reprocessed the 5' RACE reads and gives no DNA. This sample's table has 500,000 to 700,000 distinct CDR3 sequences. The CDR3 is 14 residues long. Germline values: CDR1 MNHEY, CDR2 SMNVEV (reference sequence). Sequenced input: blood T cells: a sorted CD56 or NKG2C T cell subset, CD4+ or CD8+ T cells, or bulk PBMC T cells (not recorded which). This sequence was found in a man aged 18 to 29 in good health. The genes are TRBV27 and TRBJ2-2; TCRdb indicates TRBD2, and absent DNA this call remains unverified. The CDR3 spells CASRGTSGAGELFF.